Listed here are 26 T cell receptor beta chains from one sample, sequenced in a study of cytomegalovirus exposure and HLA in healthy donors. This PCR relied on a set of 60 Vbeta primers and 13 Jbeta primers. Profiled with immunoSEQ multiplex PCR; TCRdb holds only in-frame clones, not every one. The table has 100,000 to 120,000 clones, under 80% seen once. Material for sequencing was PBMCs. These receptors were obtained from a woman aged 35 to 49 in good health and CMV-seropositive.

This chain connects TRBV2 to TRBJ1-4; D gene uncertain. The CDR3 length is 15 residues. Between the trimmed V and J ends, which lost 6 bases and 12 bases, there was a span of 23 bases. The germline V gene has CDR1 SNHLY and CDR2 FYNNEI. The CDR3 reads CASRGPSYSTAELFF. The CDR3 nucleotides read TGTGCCAGCAGAGGCCCGTCTTATTCGACGGCGGAACTGTTTTTT.

This clone was found once. This chain uses TRBV4-3 with TRBJ1-1, with D maybe TRBD1 (6 bases). V dropped 1 base and J dropped 7 bases, with 19 bases sitting between them. This CDR3 has 16 amino acids. The germline CDR1 and CDR2 sequences are LGHNA and YSLEER. CDR3 sequence (DNA): TGCGCCAGCAGCCAAGTACCCGGGGGGGGCGAAGGTGAAGCTTTCTTT. It encodes CASSQVPGGGEGEAFF.

This clone was seen more than once but under ten times. The V call is TRBV10-3, the J call TRBJ2-1, with TRBD2 identical over 8 bases. V lost 6 bases to trimming and J lost 2 bases; unmatched junction nucleotides: 12. The CDR3 runs to 17 residues. The V gene's germline CDR1 is ENHRY and CDR2 SYGVKD. CDR3 residues: CAIRGNEAGATYNEQFF. Here the CDR3 DNA reads TGTGCCATCAGGGGGAATGAAGCGGGGGCGACCTACAATGAGCAGTTCTTC.

The gene calls are TRBV5-1 and TRBJ2-5; 8 nucleotides align to TRBD1. V was pared by 6 bases and J by 5 bases, with 12 bases of the junction left unmatched. There are 15 residues in the CDR3. Per the germline V gene, CDR1 is SGHRS and CDR2 is YFSETQ. CDR3 bases: TGCGCCAGCACCTCAGCAGGGGGCGGGAAGGAGACCCAGTACTTC. Encoded protein: CASTSAGGGKETQYF.

This chain links TRBV28 with TRBJ2-2; 10 bases fit TRBD1. The V and J ends lost 7 bases and 4 bases, in that order; junction bases with no gene match: 9. CDR3 length: 16 amino acids. Looked up from germline, CDR1 is MDHEN and CDR2 is SYDVKM. This chain's CDR3 is CASMDWGQGITGELFF. Here the CDR3 DNA reads TGTGCCAGCATGGACTGGGGACAGGGGATCACCGGGGAGCTGTTTTTT.

The chain carries TRBV27 and TRBJ2-1; D may be TRBD1 (6 bases). The CDR3 sequence is 17 residues long. V lost 5 bases and J lost 0, with 17 bases in between. Germline loops: CDR1 MNHEY, CDR2 SMNVEV (reference sequence). The CDR3 nucleotides are TGTGCCAGCAGTCCAGGGGTCCCTGAGAGCTCCTACAATGAGCAGTTCTTC. Its translation is CASSPGVPESSYNEQFF.

This clone was seen more than once but under ten times. The rearrangement joins TRBV27 to TRBJ1-5; 8 bases line up with TRBD1. Germline values: CDR1 MNHEY, CDR2 SMNVEV (reference sequence). After removal of 4 bases from V and 4 bases from J, the junction contained 6 bases not matched to a gene. The CDR3 runs to 15 residues. In DNA form, the CDR3 reads TGTGCCAGCAGTTCTGACAGGGGTTTTAATCAGCCCCAGCATTTT. As protein: CASSSDRGFNQPQHF.

This clone was observed a few times. The V and J genes are TRBV4-2 and TRBJ1-4; D possibly corresponds to TRBD1 (6 bases). V shed 0 bases and J shed 7 bases, with 12 bases lying between them. The CDR3 is made up of 15 amino acids. Per germline, CDR1 LGHNA and CDR2 YNFKEQ. As DNA, the CDR3 is TGTGCCAGCAGCCAAGATGGAGGGGGGGCTGAAAAACTGTTTTTT. Its protein product is CASSQDGGGAEKLFF.

The rearrangement links TRBV11-3 to TRBJ2-2; TRBD1 aligns across 8 bases. Germline lookup yields CDR1 SGHNT and CDR2 YENEEA. The V and J ends lost 3 bases and 6 bases, in that order; junction bases with no gene match: 6. The CDR3 sequence is 15 residues long. CDR3 amino acids: CASSLRQGLSGELFF. In DNA form, the CDR3 reads TGTGCCAGCAGCTTGCGACAGGGGCTCTCCGGGGAGCTGTTTTTT.

A single count supports this clone. This sequence joins TRBV2 and TRBJ2-7; 9 nucleotides agree with TRBD1. V shed 0 bases, J shed 0 bases, and the junction held 6 bases outside the gene matches. The germline gives CDR1 SNHLY, CDR2 FYNNEI. The CDR3 contains 17 residues. The CDR3 protein is CASSEALLDRGSYEQYF. The CDR3 nucleotides are TGTGCCAGCAGTGAAGCGCTTTTGGACAGGGGCTCCTACGAGCAGTACTTC.

The chain has TRBV19 and TRBJ1-5; TRBD1 aligns across 9 bases. The V and J ends lost 3 bases and 4 bases, in that order; junction bases with no gene match: 4. The CDR3 length is 15 residues. Germline loops: CDR1 LNHDA, CDR2 SQIVND (reference sequence). CDR3 sequence: CASSMGTGMNQPQHF. CDR3 nucleotide sequence: TGTGCCAGTAGTATGGGGACAGGGATGAATCAGCCCCAGCATTTT.

The gene calls are TRBV27 and TRBJ2-1, with D possibly TRBD1 on 6 matching bases. The germline V gene encodes CDR1 MNHEY and CDR2 SMNVEV (reference sequence). With 4 bases removed from V and 3 bases from J, the gap between germline ends came to 22 bases. The CDR3 length is 18 residues. CDR3 coding DNA: TGTGCCAGCAGTTCCCTCCGTGGGACACGGACCATCTACAATGAGCAGTTCTTC. Protein product: CASSSLRGTRTIYNEQFF.

Notes on this clone: One junction end does not reproduce the germline sequence, and a read error may be involved. V is TRBV7-9 and J is TRBJ1-1; TRBD1 agrees at 11 bases. CDR1 is SEHNR, CDR2 FQNEAQ, per germline (reference sequence). This CDR3 spans 14 amino acids. CDR3 nucleotides: TGTTCCAGCAGCTTAGGACAGGGGGCGGATTTTGCTTTCTTT. It is translated as CSSSLGQGADFAFF.

The V call is TRBV5-1, the J call TRBJ2-7, with 7 nucleotides matching TRBD1. CDR1 and CDR2 (germline): SGHRS, YFSETQ. The ends lost 3 bases at V and 3 bases at J; junction bases unmatched: 9. CDR3 length: 15 amino acids. In DNA form, the CDR3 reads TGCGCCAGCAGCTCAGGACAGGCCCGCGGCTACGAGCAGTACTTC. Residues: CASSSGQARGYEQYF.

This chain uses TRBV4-1 with TRBJ2-7; a weak D match, TRBD1 (6 bases). Between the trimmed V and J ends, which lost 1 base and 3 bases, there was a span of 7 bases. This CDR3 is 13 amino acids long. The V gene's germline CDR1 is MGHRA and CDR2 YSYEKL. The CDR3 DNA sequence: TGCGCCAGCAGCCAAGGAGGGGGCTACGAGCAGTACTTC. It encodes CASSQGGGYEQYF.

This clone has just a few counts. This chain links TRBV18 with TRBJ1-1; D is ambiguous. Germline V lookup: CDR1 KGHSH, CDR2 LQKENI. V dropped 8 bases and J dropped 0 bases, with 13 bases sitting between them. The CDR3 runs 14 residues. The CDR3 is CASQSRAMNTEAFF. CDR3 sequence (DNA): TGTGCCAGCCAATCGAGGGCGATGAACACTGAAGCTTTCTTT.

The chain is built from TRBV18 and TRBJ2-2; 12 nucleotides line up with TRBD2. There are 16 residues in the CDR3. Germline loops: CDR1 KGHSH, CDR2 LQKENI. The junction had 1 base not matched to a gene; V was cut back by 3 bases and J by 2 bases. CDR3 sequence reads: CASSPTSGGNTGELFF. In DNA form, the CDR3 reads TGTGCCAGCTCACCGACTAGCGGGGGAAACACCGGGGAGCTGTTTTTT.

This clone was detected a few times. The chain has TRBV5-1 and TRBJ1-3; 7 nucleotides line up with TRBD1. V lost 4 bases and J lost 2; bases outside the gene matches: 9. This CDR3 is 16 amino acids long. Germline values: CDR1 SGHRS, CDR2 YFSETQ. This CDR3 reads CASSTTGVAAGNTIYF. The CDR3 bases are TGCGCCAGCAGCACCACAGGGGTAGCGGCTGGAAACACCATATATTTT.

The rearrangement joins TRBV5-4 to TRBJ2-3; TRBD2 aligns across 8 bases. The CDR3 spans 15 residues. Germline-derived CDR1 and CDR2 are SGHNT and YYREEE (reference sequence). After removal of 4 bases from V and 4 bases from J, the junction contained 8 bases not matched to a gene. This chain's CDR3 is CASSLYSGAADTQYF. The CDR3 DNA sequence: TGTGCCAGCAGCCTCTATAGCGGGGCGGCAGATACGCAGTATTTT.

This clone showed up just once. V usage is TRBV6-5 and J usage is TRBJ1-6, with 9 bases aligning to TRBD1. This CDR3 is 15 amino acids long. Per the germline V gene, CDR1 is MNHEY and CDR2 is SVGAGI. V shed 5 bases, J shed 10 bases, and the junction held 9 bases outside the gene matches. DNA of the CDR3: TGTGCCAGCAGTAGAGACAGGGGGGTTTGGTCACCCCTCCACTTT. This codes for CASSRDRGVWSPLHF.

The chain couples TRBV27 to TRBJ2-7, with a possible D match to TRBD2 (6 bases). Germline V lookup: CDR1 MNHEY, CDR2 SMNVEV (reference sequence). V was trimmed by 2 bases and J by 5 bases, leaving 10 bases between them. This CDR3 comprises 13 residues. Here the CDR3 reads CASSLTGGDEQYF. CDR3 in DNA: TGTGCCAGCAGTTTAACCGGGGGAGACGAGCAGTACTTC.

The genes are TRBV5-1 and TRBJ2-7; TRBD2 matches 10 bases. Germline loops: CDR1 SGHRS, CDR2 YFSETQ. The ends lost 0 bases at V and 1 base at J; junction bases unmatched: 10. The CDR3 contains 18 residues. The chain's CDR3 is CASSLAPSGRPVSYEQYF. CDR3 in DNA: TGCGCCAGCAGCTTGGCCCCTAGCGGGAGACCCGTATCCTACGAGCAGTACTTC.

The rearrangement links TRBV7-6 to TRBJ2-1; a possible D gene is TRBD2 (6 bases). Trimming took off 2 bases at V and 5 bases at J, with 10 bases between the two ends. The CDR3 spans 14 residues. The germline CDR1 and CDR2 sequences are SGHVS and FNYEAQ. This CDR3 is CASSLLAGHNEQFF. Here the CDR3 DNA reads TGTGCCAGCAGCTTATTGGCGGGACACAATGAGCAGTTCTTC.

The gene calls are TRBV5-1 and TRBJ2-5, with 7 bases lining up with TRBD1. Trimming took 1 base from V and 5 from J; bases not matched to a gene: 8. This CDR3 has 15 residues. The V gene's germline CDR1 is SGHRS and CDR2 YFSETQ. In DNA form, the CDR3 reads TGCGCCAGCAGCTTGCTTGGGACAGCCACTGAGACCCAGTACTTC. Its translation: CASSLLGTATETQYF.

The chain employs TRBV5-4 and TRBJ1-1; D is perhaps TRBD1 (5 bases). Trimming took off 0 bases at V and 4 bases at J, with 13 bases between the two ends. Germline V gene lookup returns CDR1 SGHNT and CDR2 YYREEE (reference sequence). The CDR3 spans 15 residues. CDR3 region: CASSLAVAGFTEAFF. CDR3 DNA: TGTGCCAGCAGCTTGGCCGTGGCAGGGTTCACTGAAGCTTTCTTT.

This chain uses TRBV5-1 with TRBJ2-3; 8 bases agree with TRBD1. In germline, CDR1 is SGHRS, CDR2 YFSETQ. This CDR3 is built from 16 residues. V trimming: 1 base; J trimming: 1 base; junction bases outside the gene matches: 5. The CDR3 loop reads CASSLTPQGGTDTQYF. CDR3 sequence (DNA): TGCGCCAGCAGCTTGACCCCACAGGGGGGCACAGATACGCAGTATTTT.